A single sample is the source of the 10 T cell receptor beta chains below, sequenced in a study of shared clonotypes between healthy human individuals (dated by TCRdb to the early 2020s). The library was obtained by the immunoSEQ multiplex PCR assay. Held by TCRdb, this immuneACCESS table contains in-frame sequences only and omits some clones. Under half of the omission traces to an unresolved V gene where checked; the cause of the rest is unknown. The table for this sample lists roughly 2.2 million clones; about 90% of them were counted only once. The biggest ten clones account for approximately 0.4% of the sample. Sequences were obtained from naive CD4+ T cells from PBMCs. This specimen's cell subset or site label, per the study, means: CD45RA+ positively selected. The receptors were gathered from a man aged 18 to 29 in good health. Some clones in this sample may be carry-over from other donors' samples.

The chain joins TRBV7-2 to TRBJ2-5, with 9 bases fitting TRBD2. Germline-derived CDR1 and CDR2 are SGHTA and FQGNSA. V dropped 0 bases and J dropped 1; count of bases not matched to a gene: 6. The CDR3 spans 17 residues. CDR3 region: CASSLALAGRVQETQYF. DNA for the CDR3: TGTGCCAGCAGCTTAGCGCTAGCGGGAAGGGTCCAAGAGACCCAGTACTTC.

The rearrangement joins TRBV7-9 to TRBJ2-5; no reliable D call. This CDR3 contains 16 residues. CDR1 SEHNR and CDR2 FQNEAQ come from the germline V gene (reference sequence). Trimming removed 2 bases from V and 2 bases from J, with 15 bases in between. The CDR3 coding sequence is TGTGCCAGCAGCTTAAACTGGGGTTTAGATCAAGAGACCCAGTACTTC. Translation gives CASSLNWGLDQETQYF.

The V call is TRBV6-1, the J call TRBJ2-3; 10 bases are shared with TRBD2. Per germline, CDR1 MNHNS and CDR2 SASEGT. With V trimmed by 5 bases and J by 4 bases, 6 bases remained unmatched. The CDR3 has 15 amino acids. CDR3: CASSPIAGGSDTQYF. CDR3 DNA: TGTGCCAGCAGTCCTATAGCGGGAGGTTCAGATACGCAGTATTTT.

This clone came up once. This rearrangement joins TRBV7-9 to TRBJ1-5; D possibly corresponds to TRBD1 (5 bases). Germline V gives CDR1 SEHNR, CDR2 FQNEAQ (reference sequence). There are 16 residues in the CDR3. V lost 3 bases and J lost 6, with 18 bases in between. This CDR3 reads CASSLWPGRFGQPQHF. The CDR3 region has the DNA TGTGCCAGCAGCTTGTGGCCAGGGAGGTTTGGTCAGCCCCAGCATTTT.

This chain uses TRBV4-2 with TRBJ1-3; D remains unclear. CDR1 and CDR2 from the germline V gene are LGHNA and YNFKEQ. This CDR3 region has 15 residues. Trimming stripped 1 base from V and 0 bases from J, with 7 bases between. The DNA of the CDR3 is TGTGCCAGCAGCCAAGGGGCCCTCTCTGGAAACACCATATATTTT. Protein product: CASSQGALSGNTIYF.

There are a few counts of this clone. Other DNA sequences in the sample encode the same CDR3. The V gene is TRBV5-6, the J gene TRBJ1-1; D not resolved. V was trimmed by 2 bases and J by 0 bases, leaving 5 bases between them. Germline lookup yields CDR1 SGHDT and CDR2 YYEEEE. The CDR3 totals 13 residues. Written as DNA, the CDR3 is TGTGCCAGCAGCTTCTTTCTGAACACTGAAGCTTTCTTT. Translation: CASSFFLNTEAFF.

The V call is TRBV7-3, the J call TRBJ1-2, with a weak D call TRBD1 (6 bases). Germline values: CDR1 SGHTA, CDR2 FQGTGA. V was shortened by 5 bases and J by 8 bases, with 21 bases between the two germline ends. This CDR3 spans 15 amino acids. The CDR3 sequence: CASSPSESGAVGYTF. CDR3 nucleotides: TGTGCCAGCAGCCCGTCAGAATCAGGGGCAGTCGGCTACACCTTC.

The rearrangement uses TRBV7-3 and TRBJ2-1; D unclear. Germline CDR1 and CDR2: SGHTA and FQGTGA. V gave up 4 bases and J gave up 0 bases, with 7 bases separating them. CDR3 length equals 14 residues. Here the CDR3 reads CASSSTSSYNEQFF. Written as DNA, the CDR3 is TGTGCCAGCAGCTCGACGAGCTCCTACAATGAGCAGTTCTTC. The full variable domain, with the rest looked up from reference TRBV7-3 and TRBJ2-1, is GAGVSQTPSNKVTEKGKYVELRCDPISGHTALYWYRQSLGQGPEFLIYFQGTGAADDSGLPNDRFFAVRPEGSVSTLKIQRTERGDSAVYLCASSSTSSYNEQFFGPGTRLTVL.

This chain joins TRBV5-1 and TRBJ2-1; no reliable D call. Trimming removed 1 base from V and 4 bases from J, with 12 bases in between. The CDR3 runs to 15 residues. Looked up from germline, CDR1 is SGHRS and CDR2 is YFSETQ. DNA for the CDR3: TGCGCCAGCAGCTTGTCCTCGCCTAGGTACAATGAGCAGTTCTTC. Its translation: CASSLSSPRYNEQFF.

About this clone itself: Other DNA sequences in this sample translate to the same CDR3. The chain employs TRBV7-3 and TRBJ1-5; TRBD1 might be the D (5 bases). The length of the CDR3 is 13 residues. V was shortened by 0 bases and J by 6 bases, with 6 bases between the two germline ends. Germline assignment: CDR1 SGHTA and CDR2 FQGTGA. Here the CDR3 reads CASSLTGGQPQHF. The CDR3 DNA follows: TGTGCCAGCAGCTTAACGGGGGGTCAGCCCCAGCATTTT.